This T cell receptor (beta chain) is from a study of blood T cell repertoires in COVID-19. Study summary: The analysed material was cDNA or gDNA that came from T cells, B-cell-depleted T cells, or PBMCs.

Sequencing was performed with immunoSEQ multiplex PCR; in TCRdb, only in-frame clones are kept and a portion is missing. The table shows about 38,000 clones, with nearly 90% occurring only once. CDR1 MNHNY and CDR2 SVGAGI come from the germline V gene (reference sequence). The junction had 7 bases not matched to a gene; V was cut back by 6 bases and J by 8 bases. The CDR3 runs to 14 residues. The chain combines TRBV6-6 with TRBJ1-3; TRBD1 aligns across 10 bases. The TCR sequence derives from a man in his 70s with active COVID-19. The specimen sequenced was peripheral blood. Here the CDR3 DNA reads TGTGCCAGCAGCGGGACAGGGGCCGGAGACACCATATATTTT. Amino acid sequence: CASSGTGAGDTIYF.